This paragraph covers one T cell receptor (beta chain) sequence. Healthy donors constituted the control group, matched for age and sex. TEMRA cells were enriched by FACS, while CD8+ and CD4+ T cells were obtained through a negative isolation that was performed magnetically. This record belongs to a study of CD8 T cells in Susac syndrome. When the RNA was reverse transcribed, random hexamers were used with an input of roughly 0.5 to 1 ug. With immunoSEQ multiplex PCR, TCR beta CDR3 was amplified across 54 Vbeta and 13 Jbeta. Each CDR3 protein is one row after TCRdb ran MiXCR on the immunoSEQ multiplex PCR reads. The table lists 50,000 to 65,000 distinct CDR3 sequences, more than 90% of them singletons. The CDR3 totals 12 residues. The germline V and J ends were trimmed by 3 bases and 4 bases, with 7 bases remaining between them. CDR1 is MNHEY and CDR2 is SMNVEV in the germline V gene (reference sequence).

The origin of this receptor is a human donor in good health. The sequencing input was CD8+ T cells from PBMCs. V gene TRBV27 combines with J gene TRBJ2-7, with D hard to call. In DNA, the CDR3 is TGTGCCAGCAGTTTGGCAGGATACGAGCAGTACTTC. Translation gives CASSLAGYEQYF.